This T cell receptor beta chain comes out of a study of T-cell reconstitution after alpha-beta-depleted transplantation in children. The germline V gene encodes CDR1 GTSNPN and CDR2 SVGIG (reference sequence). The CDR3 contains 16 residues. J lost 2 bases, V lost 0 bases, and 9 bases had no gene match. Note on this clonotype: Its antigen is undetermined.

Unique molecular identifiers tagged the TCRbeta library. One entry per CDR3 protein, called by TCRdb with MiXCR from the PCR reads. The data show about 300,000 distinct CDR3 sequences, 7.5% to 9% seen once. Study outcomes and limitations: Certain patients had high TCRbeta diversity at day 60, and it came from recipient T cells and thymic progenitors that survived. Several hundred graft clones that had expanded were reportedly the source of alpha-beta T cells about two months after transplant. After one year, T-cell counts and TCRbeta diversity mostly came from new T cells.

The chain links TRBV30 to TRBJ1-1; 7 bases are shared with TRBD1. The receptor comes from a female patient aged 2-15 years who had a stem cell transplant for Fanconi anemia, so the T cells may come from the graft donor. The sequencing used peripheral blood, collected 360 days after TCRalphabeta/CD19-depleted stem cell transplant. CDR3 bases: TGTGCCTGGAGTGTTTTACCGGGACAGAGAAACACTGAAGCTTTCTTT. This sequence encodes CAWSVLPGQRNTEAFF.